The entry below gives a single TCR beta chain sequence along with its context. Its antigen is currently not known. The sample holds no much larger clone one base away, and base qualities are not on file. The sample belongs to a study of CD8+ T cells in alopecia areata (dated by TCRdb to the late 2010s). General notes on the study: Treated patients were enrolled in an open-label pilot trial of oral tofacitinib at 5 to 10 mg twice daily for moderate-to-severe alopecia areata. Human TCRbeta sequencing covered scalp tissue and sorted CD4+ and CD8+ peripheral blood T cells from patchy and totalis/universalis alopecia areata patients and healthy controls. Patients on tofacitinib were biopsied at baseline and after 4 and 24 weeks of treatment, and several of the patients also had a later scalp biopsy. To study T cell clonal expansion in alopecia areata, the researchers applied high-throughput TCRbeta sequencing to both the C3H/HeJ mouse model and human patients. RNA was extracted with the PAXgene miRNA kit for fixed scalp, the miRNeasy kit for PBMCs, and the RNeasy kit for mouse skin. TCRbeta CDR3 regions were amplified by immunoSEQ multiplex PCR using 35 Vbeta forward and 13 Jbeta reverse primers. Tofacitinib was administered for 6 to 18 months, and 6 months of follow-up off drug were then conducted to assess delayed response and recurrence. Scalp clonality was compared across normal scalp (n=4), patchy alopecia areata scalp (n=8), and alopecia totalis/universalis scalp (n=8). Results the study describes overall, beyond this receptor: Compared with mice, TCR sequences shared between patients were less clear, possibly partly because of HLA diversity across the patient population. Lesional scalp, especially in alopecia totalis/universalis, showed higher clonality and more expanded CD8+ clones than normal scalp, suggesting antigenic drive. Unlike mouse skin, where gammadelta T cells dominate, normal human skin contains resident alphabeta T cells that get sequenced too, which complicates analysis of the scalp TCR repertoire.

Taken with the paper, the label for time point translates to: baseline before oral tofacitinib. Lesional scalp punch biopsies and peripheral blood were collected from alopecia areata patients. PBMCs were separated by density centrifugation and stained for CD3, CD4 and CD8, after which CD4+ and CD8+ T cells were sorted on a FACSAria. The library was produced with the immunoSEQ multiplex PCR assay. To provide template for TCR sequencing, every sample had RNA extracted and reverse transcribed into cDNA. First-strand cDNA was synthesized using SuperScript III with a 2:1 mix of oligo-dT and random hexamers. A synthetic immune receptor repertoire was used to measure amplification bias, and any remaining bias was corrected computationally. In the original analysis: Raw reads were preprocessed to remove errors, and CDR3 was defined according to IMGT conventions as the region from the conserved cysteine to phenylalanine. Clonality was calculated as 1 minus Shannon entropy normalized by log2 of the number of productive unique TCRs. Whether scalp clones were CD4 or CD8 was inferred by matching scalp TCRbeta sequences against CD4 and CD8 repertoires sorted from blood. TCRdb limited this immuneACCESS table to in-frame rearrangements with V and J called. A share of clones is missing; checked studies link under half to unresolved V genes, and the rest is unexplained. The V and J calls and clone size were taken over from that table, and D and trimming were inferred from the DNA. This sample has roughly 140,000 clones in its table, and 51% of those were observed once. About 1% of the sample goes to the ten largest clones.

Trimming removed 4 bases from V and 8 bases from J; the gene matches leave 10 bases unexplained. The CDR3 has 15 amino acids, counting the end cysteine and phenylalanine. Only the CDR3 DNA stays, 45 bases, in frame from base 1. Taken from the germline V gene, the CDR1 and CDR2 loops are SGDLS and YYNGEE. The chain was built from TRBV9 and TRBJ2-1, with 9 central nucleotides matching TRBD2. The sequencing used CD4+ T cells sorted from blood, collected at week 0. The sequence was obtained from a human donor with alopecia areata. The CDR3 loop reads CASSTEAGGVDEQFF. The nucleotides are TGTGCCAGCAGCACCGAAGCGGGAGGAGTCGATGAGCAGTTCTTC. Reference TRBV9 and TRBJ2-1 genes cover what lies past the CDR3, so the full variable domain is DSGVTQTPKHLITATGQRVTLRCSPRSGDLSVYWYQQSLDQGLQFLIQYYNGEERAKGNILERFSAQQFPDLHSELNLSSLELGDSALYFCASSTEAGGVDEQFFGPGTRLTVL.